These 18 T cell receptor beta chains share one sample of origin, sequenced in a study of T cell repertoires in cytomegalovirus infection. TCRdb reprocessed the reads via MiXCR and lists one record per CDR3 protein. The data show a few hundred thousand distinct CDR3 sequences, 33% seen once. Their antigens remain unidentified. The sequences come from cultured PBMCs, collected from culture after CMV antigen stimulation. These receptors all stem from a human donor in good health (CMV status not recorded). Some clones in this sample may be carry-over from other donors' samples.

The gene calls are TRBV19 and TRBJ1-6; D uncertain. Looked up from germline, CDR1 is LNHDA and CDR2 is SQIVND (reference sequence). The CDR3 length is 17 residues. V lost 2 bases to trimming and J lost 11 bases, with 22 bases between them. The DNA for the CDR3 is TGTGCCAGTAGTATATCGCTTGCGGACTGGGTTGAGCCACCCCTCCACTTT. This encodes CASSISLADWVEPPLHF.

The rearrangement joins TRBV6-5 to TRBJ1-5; possible D gene TRBD1, 5 bases. The CDR3 spans 18 residues. Germline V CDR1 and CDR2: MNHEY, SVGAGI. V lost 0 bases, J lost 2 bases, and 17 bases lay in between. The CDR3 coding sequence is TGTGCCAGCAGTTACTCGGCTCAGGGTCCTTATGGCAATCAGCCCCAGCATTTT. Residues: CASSYSAQGPYGNQPQHF.

This clonotype was counted only a few times. V gene TRBV5-1 combines with J gene TRBJ1-4, with 8 bases fitting TRBD1. CDR3 length equals 15 residues. Germline-derived CDR1 and CDR2 are SGHRS and YFSETQ. The junction had 13 bases not matched to a gene; V was cut back by 4 bases and J by 11 bases. The DNA of the CDR3 is TGCGCCAGCAGCGGCGGGACAGGCCGCCCTGGGAAACTGTTTTTT. It specifies CASSGGTGRPGKLFF.

The CDR3 loop is CASSEGSGRAKAYEQYV. As DNA, the CDR3 is TGCGCCAGCAGTGAGGGTAGCGGGAGGGCCAAGGCCTACGAGCAGTACGTC. The chain employs TRBV10-2 and TRBJ2-7; 11 nucleotides agree with TRBD2. Germline V lookup: CDR1 WSHSY, CDR2 SAAADI. This CDR3 spans 17 amino acids. Trimming at V came to 2 bases and at J to 2 bases, leaving 8 bases not matched to a gene.

This clonotype was seen a handful of times. This chain links TRBV7-2 with TRBJ1-1; D is undetermined. This CDR3 has 13 residues. V was pared by 3 bases and J by 1 base, with 6 bases between. Germline V gene data show CDR1 as SGHTA and CDR2 as FQGNSA. In DNA form, the CDR3 reads TGTGCCAGCAGCTTTTTCGGGAACACTGAAGCTTTCTTT. Protein: CASSFFGNTEAFF.

The chain combines TRBV28 with TRBJ2-1; D gene uncertain. V was clipped by 5 bases and J by 2 bases, with 10 bases between them. The CDR3 consists of 14 residues. Germline values: CDR1 MDHEN, CDR2 SYDVKM. Written as DNA, the CDR3 is TGTGCCAGCAGTCTTGAAGTCACCTACAATGAGCAGTTCTTC. It encodes CASSLEVTYNEQFF.

This clonotype was detected a few times. The genes are TRBV11-2 and TRBJ2-7, with D possibly being TRBD2 (6 bases). CDR1 is SGHAT, CDR2 FQNNGV, per germline. The V end was cut by 5 bases, the J end by 7 bases, with 21 bases between. The CDR3 contains 15 residues. CDR3 coding DNA: TGTGCCAGCAGCCCCCGGGGGAGCCACGTTTTTGAGCAGTACTTC. Protein product: CASSPRGSHVFEQYF.

The chain uses TRBV11-2 and TRBJ2-7, with D possibly matching TRBD1 (5 bases). From germline, CDR1 is SGHAT and CDR2 FQNNGV. CDR3 length equals 13 residues. Trimming pared 6 bases from V and 4 bases from J, leaving 13 bases between. The DNA of the CDR3 is TGTGCCAGCAGGCCCACAGGATATTACGAGCAGTACGTC. It yields the protein CASRPTGYYEQYV.

The gene calls are TRBV11-2 and TRBJ2-3; D call uncertain. The V end was cut by 2 bases, the J end by 0 bases, with 15 bases between. There are 17 residues in the CDR3. CDR1 and CDR2 from the germline V gene are SGHAT and FQNNGV. The CDR3 region has the DNA TGTGCCAGCAGCTTACTAGGGATGATATCTAGCACAGATACGCAGTATTTT. Translated, it gives CASSLLGMISSTDTQYF. Using reference TRBV11-2 and TRBJ2-3 for the parts outside the CDR3, the full variable domain is EAGVAQSPRYKIIEKRQSVAFWCNPISGHATLYWYQQILGQGPKLLIQFQNNGVVDDSQLPKDRFSAERLKGVDSTLKIQPAKLEDSAVYLCASSLLGMISSTDTQYFGPGTRLTVL.

On this clonotype itself: This may be a read error: a much more frequent sequence differs by one nucleotide. The chain employs TRBV14 and TRBJ2-1; TRBD2 aligns across 12 bases. Unmatched junction bases numbered 3, after V lost 1 base and J lost 8 bases. The CDR3 length is 15 residues. Germline lookup yields CDR1 SGHDN and CDR2 FVKESK. The CDR3 coding sequence is TGTGCCAGCAGCCAAGGACTAGCGGGAGCCGATGAGCAGTTCTTC. Residues: CASSQGLAGADEQFF.

The V and J genes are TRBV6-2 or TRBV6-3 and TRBJ2-1; TRBD2 agrees at 7 bases. The germline CDR1 and CDR2 sequences are MNHEY and SVGEGT. The CDR3 consists of 14 residues. V was pared by 7 bases and J by 4 bases, with 7 bases of the junction left unmatched. CDR3 sequence: CASKPSGKYNEQFF. The DNA for the CDR3 is TGTGCCAGCAAACCCAGCGGGAAGTACAATGAGCAGTTCTTC.

The chain couples TRBV6-2 or TRBV6-3 to TRBJ2-1; 11 bases line up with TRBD2. CDR1 MNHEY and CDR2 SVGEGT come from the germline V gene. The CDR3 contains 17 residues. After removal of 5 bases from V and 4 bases from J, the junction contained 10 bases not matched to a gene. In nucleotides, the CDR3 is TGTGCCAGCAGTCGAGAAACGGGACTAGCGGAATACAATGAGCAGTTCTTC. This gives the protein CASSRETGLAEYNEQFF.

The chain employs TRBV6-1 and TRBJ2-1, with 11 nucleotides matching TRBD2. This CDR3 comprises 17 residues. V shed 6 bases, J shed 4 bases, and the junction held 11 bases outside the gene matches. Germline assignment: CDR1 MNHNS and CDR2 SASEGT. CDR3 loop: CASRASGRPSGYNEQFF. CDR3 sequence (DNA): TGTGCCAGCAGAGCTAGCGGGAGGCCATCCGGGTACAATGAGCAGTTCTTC.

This clonotype was counted at least ten times. The rearrangement links TRBV7-2 to TRBJ2-6; D is unresolved. V lost 0 bases, J lost 0 bases, and 9 bases lay in between. CDR1 and CDR2 from the germline V gene are SGHTA and FQGNSA. The CDR3 contains 17 residues. CDR3: CASSLARIGSGANVLTF. The CDR3 nucleotides are TGTGCCAGCAGCTTAGCCCGGATCGGCTCTGGGGCCAACGTCCTGACTTTC.

This clonotype was seen a few times. CDR3 sequence: CASSQDGLAGRKTDTQYF. CDR3 in DNA: TGCGCCAGCAGCCAAGATGGGCTAGCGGGGCGGAAGACAGATACGCAGTATTTT. The V call is TRBV4-1, the J call TRBJ2-3; 9 positions agree with TRBD2. Trimming cost V 0 bases and J 3 bases; bases outside gene matches: 10. The CDR3 covers 18 residues. CDR1 is MGHRA, CDR2 YSYEKL, per germline.

V and J are TRBV7-8 and TRBJ2-5, with 9 positions matching TRBD2. The length of the CDR3 is 17 residues. Germline V gene lookup returns CDR1 SGHVS and CDR2 FQNEAQ. Trimming took 3 bases from V and 2 from J; bases not matched to a gene: 10. The CDR3 bases are TGTGCCAGCAGCTTTTTAGCGGGAGAGCTTGGACAAGAGACCCAGTACTTC. It codes for CASSFLAGELGQETQYF.

This clonotype was seen a handful of times. The V gene is TRBV6-6, the J gene TRBJ1-1; D not certain. Germline values: CDR1 MNHNY, CDR2 SVGAGI (reference sequence). The CDR3 extends over 15 amino acids. With 5 bases removed from V and 8 bases from J, the gap between germline ends came to 21 bases. Here the CDR3 DNA reads TGTGCCAGCAGTGACCCCGCGAGGCCCGCTATAGAAGCTTTCTTT. Residues: CASSDPARPAIEAFF.

This chain joins TRBV10-3 and TRBJ1-2; D may be TRBD1 (5 bases). Trimming shortened V by 3 bases and J by 3 bases, and 5 bases separated the two germline ends. The CDR3 spans 12 residues. Looked up from germline, CDR1 is ENHRY and CDR2 is SYGVKD. CDR3 nucleotide sequence: TGTGCCATCAGTGAAGGGGACTATGGCTACACCTTC. Translation gives CAISEGDYGYTF.